This TCR beta chain was captured in a study of identical twins. Each donor (without exception) was a healthy Caucasian. After removal of 6 bases from V and 0 bases from J, the junction contained 9 bases not matched to a gene. The CDR3 consists of 16 residues. Notes on the study in general: Out-of-frame alpha sequences common to twins exhibited an excess of low generation probability.

This clonotype was observed many times. Its matching antigen is unknown. Via MiXCR, TCRdb re-called the 5' RACE reads, giving one row per CDR3 protein. Among hundreds of thousands of distinct CDR3 sequences, 5.5% to 6.5% were seen once, and the ten largest hold roughly 1.8%. The sequence was collected from a man in his late teens or twenties in good health. Sequencing used naive T cells sorted from blood. The chain combines TRBV12-3 or TRBV12-4 with TRBJ2-7; 9 nucleotides match TRBD2. The CDR3 region is CASRTLLAGSSYEQYV. CDR3 in DNA: TGTGCCAGCAGGACACTTCTAGCGGGGAGCTCCTACGAGCAGTACGTC.